This paragraph covers one TCR beta chain sequence. The antigen is unknown. This CDR3 has 15 amino acids. The V gene end was trimmed by 3 bases and the J gene end by 3 bases; junction bases not matched to a gene: 4. This entry belongs to a study of CD8 T cells in ankylosing spondylitis. General study points: Roughly eight highly homologous variants made up a TCR beta motif that seemed to typify ankylosing spondylitis blood.

Library preparation for TCR beta used quantitative 5'-RACE with molecular barcodes. TCRdb redid the calling of the 5' RACE reads with MiXCR, one entry per CDR3 protein. Seen here are a few hundred thousand distinct CDR3 sequences, about 20% observed once, and the top ten hold about a sixth. The rearrangement links TRBV12-3 or TRBV12-4 to TRBJ2-4, with 8 bases matching TRBD1. This TCR was recovered from a male donor with ankylosing spondylitis. Sequencing was carried out using blood, either unsorted or a sorted T cell fraction (not recorded which). The CDR3: CASSFQGASKNIQYF. The CDR3 DNA is TGTGCCAGCAGTTTTCAGGGGGCAAGCAAAAACATTCAGTACTTC.